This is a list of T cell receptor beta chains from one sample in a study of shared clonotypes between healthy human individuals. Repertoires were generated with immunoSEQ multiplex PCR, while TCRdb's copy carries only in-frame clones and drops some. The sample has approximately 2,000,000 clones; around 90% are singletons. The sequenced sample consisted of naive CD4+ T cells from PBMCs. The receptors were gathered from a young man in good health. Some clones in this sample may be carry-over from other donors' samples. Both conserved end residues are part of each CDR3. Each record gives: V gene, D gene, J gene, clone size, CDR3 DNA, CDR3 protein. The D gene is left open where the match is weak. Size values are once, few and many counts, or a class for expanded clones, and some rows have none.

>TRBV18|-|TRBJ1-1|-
TGTGCCAGCTCACCATTGGCGGGGGAAGGCACTGAAGCTTTCTTT
CASSPLAGEGTEAFF
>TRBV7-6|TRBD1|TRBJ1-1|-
TGTGCCAGCAGCTTAAATGCAGGGGGTACTGAAGCTTTCTTT
CASSLNAGGTEAFF
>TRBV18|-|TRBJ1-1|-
TGTGCCAGCTCACCAAGTTCTCCGGGGAAAGCTTTCTTT
CASSPSSPGKAFF
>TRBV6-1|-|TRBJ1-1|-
TGTGCCAGCAGTGAGTGGTGGGGAACTGAAGCTTTCTTT
CASSEWWGTEAFF
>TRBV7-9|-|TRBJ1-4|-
TGTGCCAGCAGCCGGAGGGGGGATGAAAAACTGTTTTTT
CASSRRGDEKLFF
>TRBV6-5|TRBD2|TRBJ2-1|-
TGTGCCAGCAGTACCGAGGGCGGGAGTTACAATGAGCAGTTCTTC
CASSTEGGSYNEQFF
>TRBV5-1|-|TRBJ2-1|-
TGCGCCAGCAGCGGGCTCCGAACGGCACGAGAGCAGTTCTTC
CASSGLRTAREQFF
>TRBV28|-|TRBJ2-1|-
TGTGCCAGCAGTGCGAAAGTTCCGGGCCTTCCCTACAATGAGCAGTTCTTC
CASSAKVPGLPYNEQFF
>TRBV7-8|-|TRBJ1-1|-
TGTGCCAGCAGCTTAGATCGGGACCTCTACACTTTCTTT
CASSLDRDLYTFF
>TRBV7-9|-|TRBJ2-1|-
TGTGCCAGCAGCTTATTCCGACTCCGAATCAACAATGAGCAGTTCTTC
CASSLFRLRINNEQFF
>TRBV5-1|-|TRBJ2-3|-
TGCGCCAGCAGCTTGGCACCGAAAGTGACAGATACGCAGTATTTT
CASSLAPKVTDTQYF
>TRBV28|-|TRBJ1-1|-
TGTGCCAGCGAGCTGAACACTGAAGCTTTCTTT
CASELNTEAFF
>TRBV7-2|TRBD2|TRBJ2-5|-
TGTGCCAGCAGCTTAAGCGGGAGGGAAGGAGAGACCCAGTACTTC
CASSLSGREGETQYF
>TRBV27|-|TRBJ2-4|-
TGTGCCAGCAGTTACTATTCGGGGGGCGCCGCGGCCAAAAACATTCAGTACTTC
CASSYYSGGAAAKNIQYF
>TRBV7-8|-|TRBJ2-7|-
TGTGCCAGCAGCACGCTGCGGGGGCCCTACGAGCAGTACTTC
CASSTLRGPYEQYF
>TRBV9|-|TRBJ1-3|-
TGTGCCAGCAGCGTCGGGCACAATTCTCACTCTGGAAACACCATATATTTT
CASSVGHNSHSGNTIYF
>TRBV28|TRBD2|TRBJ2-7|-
TGTGCCAGCACCCCCGGCGGGGGGTGGTCCTACGAGCAGTACTTC
CASTPGGGWSYEQYF
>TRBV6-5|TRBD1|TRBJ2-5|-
TGTGCCAGCAGTTACGGGGGACAGGGTAAAGAGACCCAGTACTTC
CASSYGGQGKETQYF
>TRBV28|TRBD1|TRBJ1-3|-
TGTGCCAGCAGTTGGGACAGCCTCTTCTCTGGAAACACCATATATTTT
CASSWDSLFSGNTIYF
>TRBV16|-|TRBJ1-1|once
TGTGCCAGCAGCCAATCGGCAGGGACGATTGGCACTGAAGCTTTCTTT
CASSQSAGTIGTEAFF
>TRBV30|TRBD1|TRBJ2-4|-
TGTGCCTGGAGGGGGGACAGGGCGCGGGGAAACATTCAGTACTTC
CAWRGDRARGNIQYF
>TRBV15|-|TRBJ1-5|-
TGTGCCACCAGCTTCGGACAGCACAATCAGCCCCAGCATTTT
CATSFGQHNQPQHF
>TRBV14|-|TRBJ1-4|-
TGTGCCAGCAGCCAAGATTCGGGGAACTCTAATGAAAAACTGTTTTTT
CASSQDSGNSNEKLFF
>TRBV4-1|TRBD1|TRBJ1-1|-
TGCGCCAGCAGCCGGCCCGGGACAGGGGTGGAGGCTTTCTTT
CASSRPGTGVEAFF
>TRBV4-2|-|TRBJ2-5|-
TGTGCCAGCAGCCAAGATTGGGAGACTCACCAAGAGACCCAGTACTTC
CASSQDWETHQETQYF